These 5 T cell receptor beta chains came from one sample sequenced in a study of T cell responses to AZD1222 COVID-19 vaccine. Repertoires were generated with immunoSEQ multiplex PCR, while TCRdb's copy carries only in-frame clones and drops some. The sample comprises 150,000 to 200,000 clones, over 80% of which are singletons, and over 1% rests with the top ten. This specimen consisted of peripheral blood, obtained on day 0 of AZD1222 vaccination. Every receptor here comes from an adult in good health.

The chain combines TRBV15 with TRBJ2-7; D may correspond to TRBD1 or TRBD2 (5 bases each). CDR3 size: 14 residues. Trimming took 1 base from V and 2 from J, leaving 9 bases between them. Germline CDR1 reads LNHNV; CDR2 reads YYDKDF (reference sequence). Here the CDR3 reads CATSRVGAPYEQYF. For the CDR3, the DNA is TGTGCCACCAGCAGAGTCGGGGCCCCCTACGAGCAGTACTTC.

The V call is TRBV15, the J call TRBJ1-5; no firm D call. Trimming left V 3 bases short and J 7 bases short, with 10 bases between. Germline V gives CDR1 LNHNV, CDR2 YYDKDF (reference sequence). CDR3 length equals 13 residues. The CDR3 sequence: CATSRDQRQPQHF. The CDR3 DNA reads TGTGCCACCAGCAGGGACCAACGGCAGCCCCAGCATTTT.

This chain links TRBV5-1 with TRBJ2-2, with D unclear. Germline values: CDR1 SGHRS, CDR2 YFSETQ. The CDR3 is 14 amino acids. Trimming removed 7 bases from V and 2 bases from J, with 12 bases in between. CDR3 sequence: CASGIEANTGELFF. CDR3 bases: TGCGCCAGCGGCATAGAGGCCAACACCGGGGAGCTGTTTTTT.

This rearrangement joins TRBV7-3 to TRBJ1-2; D is possibly TRBD1 (5 bases). The germline V gene has CDR1 SGHTA and CDR2 FQGTGA. The ends were cut back, 5 bases at V and 1 base at J, with 14 bases in the middle. CDR3 length: 15 amino acids. The chain's CDR3 is CASSPRGGINYGYTF. The CDR3, as DNA: TGTGCCAGCAGCCCCCGGGGGGGTATTAACTATGGCTACACCTTC.

This chain connects TRBV5-1 to TRBJ2-1, with 8 bases lining up with TRBD2. This CDR3 contains 14 residues. Germline loops: CDR1 SGHRS, CDR2 YFSETQ. With 2 bases clipped from V and 6 bases from J, the junction kept 4 bases outside the gene matches. CDR3 residues: CASSFYGGANEQFF. DNA of the CDR3: TGCGCCAGCAGCTTTTACGGGGGGGCCAATGAGCAGTTCTTC.